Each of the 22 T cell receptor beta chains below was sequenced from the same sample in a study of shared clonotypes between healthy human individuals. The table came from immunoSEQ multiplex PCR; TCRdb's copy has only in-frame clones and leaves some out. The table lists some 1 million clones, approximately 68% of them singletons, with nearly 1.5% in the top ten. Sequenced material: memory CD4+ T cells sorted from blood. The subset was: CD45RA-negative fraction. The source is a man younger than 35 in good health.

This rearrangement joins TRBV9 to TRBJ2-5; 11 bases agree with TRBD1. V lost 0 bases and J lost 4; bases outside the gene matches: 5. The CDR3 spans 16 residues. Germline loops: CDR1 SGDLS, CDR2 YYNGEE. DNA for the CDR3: TGTGCCAGCAGCGTAGAAGGGACAGGGGGTAGAGAGACCCAGTACTTC. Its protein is CASSVEGTGGRETQYF.

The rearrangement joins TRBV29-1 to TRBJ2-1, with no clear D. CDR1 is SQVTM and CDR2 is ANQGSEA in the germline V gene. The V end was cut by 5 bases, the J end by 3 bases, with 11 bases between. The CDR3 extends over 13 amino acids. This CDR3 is CSVSATLYNEQFF. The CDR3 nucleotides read TGCAGCGTTTCGGCGACGCTCTACAATGAGCAGTTCTTC.

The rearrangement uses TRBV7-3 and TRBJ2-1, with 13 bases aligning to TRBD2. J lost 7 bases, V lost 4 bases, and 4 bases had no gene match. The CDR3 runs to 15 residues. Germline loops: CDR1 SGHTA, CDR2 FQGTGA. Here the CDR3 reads CASSSTSGGPNEQFF. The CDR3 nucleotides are TGTGCCAGCAGCTCGACTAGCGGGGGGCCTAATGAGCAGTTCTTC.

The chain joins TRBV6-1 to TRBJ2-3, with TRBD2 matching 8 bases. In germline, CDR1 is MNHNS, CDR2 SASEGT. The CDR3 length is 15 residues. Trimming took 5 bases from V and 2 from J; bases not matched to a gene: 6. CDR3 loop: CASSWRAGDTDTQYF. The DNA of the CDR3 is TGTGCCAGCAGTTGGAGAGCGGGAGACACAGATACGCAGTATTTT.

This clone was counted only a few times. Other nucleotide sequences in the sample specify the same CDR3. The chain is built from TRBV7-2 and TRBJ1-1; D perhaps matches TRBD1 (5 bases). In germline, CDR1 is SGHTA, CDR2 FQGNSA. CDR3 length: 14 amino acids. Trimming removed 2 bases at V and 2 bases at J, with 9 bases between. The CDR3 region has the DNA TGTGCCAGCAGCTTACAGGGCGGAAACACTGAAGCTTTCTTT. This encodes CASSLQGGNTEAFF.

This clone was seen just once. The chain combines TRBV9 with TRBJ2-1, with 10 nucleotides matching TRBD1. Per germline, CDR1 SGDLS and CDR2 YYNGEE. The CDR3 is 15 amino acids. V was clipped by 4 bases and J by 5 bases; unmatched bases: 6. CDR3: CASSKTGGIHNEQFF. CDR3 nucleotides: TGTGCCAGCAGCAAGACAGGGGGCATCCACAATGAGCAGTTCTTC.

The DNA for the CDR3 is TGTGCCAGTAGTATCGGGCAGGGGGTGAGGGGCGAAGCTTTCTTT. Translated: CASSIGQGVRGEAFF. The V and J genes are TRBV19 and TRBJ1-1; TRBD1 aligns across 7 bases. With V trimmed by 3 bases and J by 8 bases, 12 bases remained unmatched. This CDR3 is built from 15 residues. Germline V gene data show CDR1 as LNHDA and CDR2 as SQIVND (reference sequence). Together with reference TRBV19 and TRBJ1-1, the CDR3 gives the full variable domain: DGGITQSPKYLFRKEGQNVTLSCEQNLNHDAMYWYRQDPGQGLRLIYYSQIVNDFQKGDIAEGYSVSREKKESFPLTVTSAQKNPTAFYLCASSIGQGVRGEAFFGQGTRLTVV.

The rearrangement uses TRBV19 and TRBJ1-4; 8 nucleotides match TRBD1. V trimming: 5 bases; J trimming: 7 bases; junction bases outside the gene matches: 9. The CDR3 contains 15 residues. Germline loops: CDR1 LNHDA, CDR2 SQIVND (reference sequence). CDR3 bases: TGTGCCAGTAGTCCCCGGACAGGGTCCAGTGAAAAACTGTTTTTT. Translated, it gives CASSPRTGSSEKLFF.

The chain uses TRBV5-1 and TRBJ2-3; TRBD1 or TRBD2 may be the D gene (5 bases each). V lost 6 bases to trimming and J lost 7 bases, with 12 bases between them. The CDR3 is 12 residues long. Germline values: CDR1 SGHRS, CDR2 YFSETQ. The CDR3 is CASIGEGNTQYF. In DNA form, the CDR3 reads TGCGCCAGCATCGGAGAGGGGAATACGCAGTATTTT.

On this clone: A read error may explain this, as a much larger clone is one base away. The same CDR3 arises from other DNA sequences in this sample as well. CDR3 region: CASSRDSTDTQYF. As DNA, the CDR3 is TGTGCCAGCAGCAGGGACAGCACAGATACGCAGTATTTT. The genes are TRBV5-4 and TRBJ2-3; D tentatively fits TRBD1 or TRBD2 (5 bases each). The CDR3 covers 13 residues. The V end lost 4 bases, the J end lost 0 bases, and 6 bases lay between the germline ends. Germline lookup yields CDR1 SGHNT and CDR2 YYREEE (reference sequence).

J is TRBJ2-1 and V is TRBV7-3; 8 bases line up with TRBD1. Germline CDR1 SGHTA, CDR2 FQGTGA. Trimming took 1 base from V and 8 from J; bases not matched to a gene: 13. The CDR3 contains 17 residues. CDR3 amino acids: CASSLMGGQGFGDEQFF. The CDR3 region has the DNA TGTGCCAGCAGCTTAATGGGAGGACAGGGATTTGGTGATGAGCAGTTCTTC.

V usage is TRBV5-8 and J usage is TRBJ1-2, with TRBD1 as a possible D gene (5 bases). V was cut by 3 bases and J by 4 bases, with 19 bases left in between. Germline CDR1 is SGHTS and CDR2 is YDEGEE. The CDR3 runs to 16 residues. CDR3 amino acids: CASSSSGGGATYGYTF. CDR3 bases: TGTGCCAGCAGCTCAAGTGGCGGGGGAGCGACCTATGGCTACACCTTC.

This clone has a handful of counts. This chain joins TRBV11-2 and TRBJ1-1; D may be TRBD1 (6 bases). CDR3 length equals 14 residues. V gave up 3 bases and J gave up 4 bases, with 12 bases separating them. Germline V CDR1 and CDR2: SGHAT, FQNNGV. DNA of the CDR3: TGTGCCAGCAGCTTCCTACAGGGAGGCACTGAAGCTTTCTTT. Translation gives CASSFLQGGTEAFF.

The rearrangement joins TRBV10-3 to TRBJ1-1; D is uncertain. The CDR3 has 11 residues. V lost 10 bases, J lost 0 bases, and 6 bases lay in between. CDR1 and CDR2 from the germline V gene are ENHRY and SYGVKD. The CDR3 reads CASLMNTEAFF. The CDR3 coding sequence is TGTGCCAGCCTAATGAACACTGAAGCTTTCTTT.

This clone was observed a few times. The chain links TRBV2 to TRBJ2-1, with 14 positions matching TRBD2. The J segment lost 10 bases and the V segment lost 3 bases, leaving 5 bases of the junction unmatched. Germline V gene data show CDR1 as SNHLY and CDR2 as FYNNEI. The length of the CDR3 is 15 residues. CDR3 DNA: TGTGCCAGCAGTGAGACTAGCGGGGGGGCCGCGGAGCAGTTCTTC. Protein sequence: CASSETSGGAAEQFF.

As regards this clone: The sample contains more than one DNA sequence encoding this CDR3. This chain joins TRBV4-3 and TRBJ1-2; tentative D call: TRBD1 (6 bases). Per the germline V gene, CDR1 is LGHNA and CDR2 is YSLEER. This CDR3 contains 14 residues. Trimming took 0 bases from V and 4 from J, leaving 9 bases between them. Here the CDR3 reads CASSQDRGGYGYTF. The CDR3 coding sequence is TGCGCCAGCAGCCAAGACAGGGGTGGCTATGGCTACACCTTC.

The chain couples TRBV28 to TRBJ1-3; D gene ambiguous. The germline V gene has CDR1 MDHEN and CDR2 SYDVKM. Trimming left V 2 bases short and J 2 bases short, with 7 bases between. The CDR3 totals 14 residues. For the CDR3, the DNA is TGTGCCAGCAGTTTAACGGGGACTGGAAACACCATATATTTT. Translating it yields CASSLTGTGNTIYF.

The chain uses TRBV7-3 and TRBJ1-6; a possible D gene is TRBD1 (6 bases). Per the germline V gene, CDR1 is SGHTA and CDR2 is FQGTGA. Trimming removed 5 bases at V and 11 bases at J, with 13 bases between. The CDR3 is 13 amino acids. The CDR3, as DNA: TGTGCCAGCAGCGGACAGAACGGCGCACCCCTCCACTTT. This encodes CASSGQNGAPLHF.

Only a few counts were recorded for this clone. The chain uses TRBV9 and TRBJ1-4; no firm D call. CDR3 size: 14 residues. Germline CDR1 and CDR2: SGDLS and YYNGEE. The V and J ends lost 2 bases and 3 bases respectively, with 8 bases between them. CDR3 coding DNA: TGTGCCAGCAGCGTGTCAGGATCTAATGAAAAACTGTTTTTT. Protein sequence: CASSVSGSNEKLFF.

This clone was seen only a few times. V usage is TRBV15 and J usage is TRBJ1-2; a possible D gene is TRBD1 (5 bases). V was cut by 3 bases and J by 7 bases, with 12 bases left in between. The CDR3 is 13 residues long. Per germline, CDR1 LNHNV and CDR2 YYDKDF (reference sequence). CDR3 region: CATSRAPGGGYTF. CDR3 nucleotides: TGTGCCACCAGCAGGGCGCCTGGGGGTGGCTACACCTTC.

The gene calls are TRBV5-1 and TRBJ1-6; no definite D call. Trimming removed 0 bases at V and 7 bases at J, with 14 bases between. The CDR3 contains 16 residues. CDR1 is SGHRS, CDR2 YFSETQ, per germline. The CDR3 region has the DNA TGCGCCAGCAGCTTGGGGACCCTTGCGGGGAATTCACCCCTCCACTTT. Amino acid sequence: CASSLGTLAGNSPLHF.

The CDR3 region has the DNA TGTGCCTGGAGTCCTCCTACAGGGTATCGAGAGACCCAGTACTTC. The encoded protein is CAWSPPTGYRETQYF. This chain uses TRBV30 with TRBJ2-5; the D gene is possibly TRBD1 (6 bases). Deletions cut 2 bases from V and 4 bases from J, with 17 bases between. The CDR3 runs to 15 residues. Germline CDR1 is GTSNPN and CDR2 is SVGIG (reference sequence).